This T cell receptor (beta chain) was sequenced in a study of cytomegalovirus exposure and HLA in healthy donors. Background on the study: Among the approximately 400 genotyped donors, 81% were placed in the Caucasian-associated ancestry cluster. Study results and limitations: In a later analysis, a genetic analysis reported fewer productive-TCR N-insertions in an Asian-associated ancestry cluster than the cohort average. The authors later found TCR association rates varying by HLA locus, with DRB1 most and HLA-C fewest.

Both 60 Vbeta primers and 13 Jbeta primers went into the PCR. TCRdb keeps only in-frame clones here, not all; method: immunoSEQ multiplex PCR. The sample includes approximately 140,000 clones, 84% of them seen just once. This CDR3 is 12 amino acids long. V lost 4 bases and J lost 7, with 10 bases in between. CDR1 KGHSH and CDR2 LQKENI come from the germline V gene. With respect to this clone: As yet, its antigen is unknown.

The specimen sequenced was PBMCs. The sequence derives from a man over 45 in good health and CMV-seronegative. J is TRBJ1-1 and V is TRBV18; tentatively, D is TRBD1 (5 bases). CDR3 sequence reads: CASSRWQGEAFF. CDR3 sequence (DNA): TGTGCCAGCTCACGCTGGCAGGGTGAAGCTTTCTTT.